This T cell receptor beta chain was recovered during a study of CD8 T cells in ankylosing spondylitis. This clonotype was counted many times. Its target is unknown. This CDR3 has 13 residues. The germline CDR1 and CDR2 sequences are DFQATT and SNEGSKA (reference sequence). The V end lost 2 bases, the J end lost 8 bases, and 13 bases lay between the germline ends. Findings and limits, study-wide: Reactive arthritis synovial fluid and blood previously showed some of these motif variants. Clones tied to disease were said to be significantly enriched in matched ankylosing spondylitis synovial fluid. A TCR beta motif of fewer than 10 highly homologous variants seemed to mark ankylosing spondylitis blood.

Quantitative 5'-RACE was performed with molecular barcodes, and it yielded the TCR beta libraries. TCRdb reprocessed the 5' RACE reads with MiXCR, giving one entry per CDR3 protein. In the table there are 450,000 to 550,000 distinct CDR3 sequences, about 5% of which are singletons. The V call is TRBV20-1, the J call TRBJ2-1; D gene ambiguous. The sequenced material came from blood, either unsorted or a sorted T cell fraction (not recorded which). The sequence derives from a male donor with ankylosing spondylitis. CDR3: CSARILELDEQFF. CDR3 DNA sequence: TGCAGTGCTAGAATACTGGAGCTGGATGAGCAGTTCTTC.